The present T cell receptor beta chain was sequenced within a study of blood T cell repertoires in COVID-19. Turning to the study itself: PBMCs, B-cell-depleted T cells, or T cells provided the cDNA or gDNA that made up the material.

The protocol was immunoSEQ multiplex PCR, while the TCRdb copy is restricted to in-frame clones and leaves out a portion. This table has around 120,000 clones, 85% to 90% appearing once. There are 14 residues in the CDR3. Trimming stripped 6 bases from V and 3 bases from J, with 13 bases between. Germline V gene lookup returns CDR1 WSHSY and CDR2 SAAADI. This clone came up once. The chain is built from TRBV10-2 and TRBJ2-3; D might be TRBD2 (6 bases). The clonotype originates from an elderly woman with acute or convalescent COVID-19. Sequenced material: peripheral blood. The CDR3 spells CASRDNAGTDTQYF. The CDR3 nucleotides read TGCGCCAGCAGGGACAATGCGGGGACAGATACGCAGTATTTT.